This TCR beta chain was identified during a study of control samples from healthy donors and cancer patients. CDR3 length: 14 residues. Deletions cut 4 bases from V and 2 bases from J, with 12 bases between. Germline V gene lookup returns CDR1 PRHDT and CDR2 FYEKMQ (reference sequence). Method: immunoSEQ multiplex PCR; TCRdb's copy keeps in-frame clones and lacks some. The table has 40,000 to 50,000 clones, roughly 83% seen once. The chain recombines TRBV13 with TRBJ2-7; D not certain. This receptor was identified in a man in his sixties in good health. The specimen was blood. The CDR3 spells CASSSRLSTYEQYF. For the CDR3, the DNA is TGTGCCAGCAGCTCTAGGCTTTCCACCTACGAGCAGTACTTC. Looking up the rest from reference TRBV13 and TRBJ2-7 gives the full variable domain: AAGVIQSPRHLIKEKRETATLKCYPIPRHDTVYWYQQGPGQDPQFLISFYEKMQSDKGSIPDRFSAQQFSDYHSELNMSSLELGDSALYFCASSSRLSTYEQYFGPGTRLTVT.